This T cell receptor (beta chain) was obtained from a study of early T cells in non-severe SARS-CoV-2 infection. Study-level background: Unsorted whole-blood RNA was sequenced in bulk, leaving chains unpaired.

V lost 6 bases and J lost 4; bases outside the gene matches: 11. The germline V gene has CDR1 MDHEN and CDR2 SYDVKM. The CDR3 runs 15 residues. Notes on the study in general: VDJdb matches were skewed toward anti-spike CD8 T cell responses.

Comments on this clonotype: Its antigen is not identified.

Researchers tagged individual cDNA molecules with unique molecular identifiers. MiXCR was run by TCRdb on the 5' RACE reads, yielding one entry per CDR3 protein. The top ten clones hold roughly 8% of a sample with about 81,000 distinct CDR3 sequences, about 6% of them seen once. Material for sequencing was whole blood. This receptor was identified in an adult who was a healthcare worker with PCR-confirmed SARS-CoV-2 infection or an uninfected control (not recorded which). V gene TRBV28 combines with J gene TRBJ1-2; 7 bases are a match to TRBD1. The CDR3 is CASSTAGGGLYGYTF. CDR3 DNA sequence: TGTGCCAGCAGCACCGCAGGGGGGGGTCTCTATGGCTACACCTTC.